This passage covers 15 T cell receptor beta chains from one sample sequenced in a study of blood T cell repertoires in COVID-19. Here immunoSEQ multiplex PCR was the method, and the copy in TCRdb shows in-frame clones only, minus some. The sample has roughly 300,000 clones; roughly nine tenths are singletons. Sequencing input: PBMCs or T cells enriched from blood (not recorded which). These receptors originate from a woman in her 30s who had recovered from COVID-19.

The V gene is TRBV19, the J gene TRBJ1-5; D may be TRBD1 (5 bases). This CDR3 has 14 residues. V was shortened by 3 bases and J by 6 bases, with 12 bases between the two germline ends. Germline CDR1 reads LNHDA; CDR2 reads SQIVND (reference sequence). The CDR3 DNA follows: TGTGCCAGTAGTATCGTGGGACTAGGTCAGCCCCAGCATTTT. It is translated as CASSIVGLGQPQHF.

The V gene is TRBV19, the J gene TRBJ1-4; D unresolved. This CDR3 contains 12 residues. Germline values: CDR1 LNHDA, CDR2 SQIVND (reference sequence). With 9 bases removed from V and 8 bases from J, the gap between germline ends came to 13 bases. The CDR3 nucleotides are TGTGCCAGCCAGGCGGGCCAAGAAAAACTGTTTTTT. Protein product: CASQAGQEKLFF.

The gene calls are TRBV20-1 and TRBJ1-6; D uncertain. V was shortened by 3 bases and J by 7 bases, with 13 bases between the two germline ends. Germline loops: CDR1 DFQATT, CDR2 SNEGSKA (reference sequence). The CDR3 length is 14 residues. The CDR3 reads CSASSLGRNSPLHF. CDR3 nucleotide sequence: TGCAGTGCTAGTAGCCTGGGGAGAAATTCACCCCTCCACTTT.

The rearrangement joins TRBV4-3 to TRBJ1-1; D not resolved. V lost 4 bases and J lost 1, with 13 bases in between. The CDR3 is 15 residues long. Germline CDR1 is LGHNA and CDR2 is YSLEER. The CDR3 coding sequence is TGCGCCAGCAGCCTGAATTCCCCCGGGAACACTGAAGCTTTCTTT. Amino acid sequence: CASSLNSPGNTEAFF.

J is TRBJ2-2 and V is TRBV3-1 (or the pseudogene TRBV3-2); D is possibly TRBD1 (6 bases). Germline assignment: CDR1 LGHDT and CDR2 YNNKEL (reference sequence). CDR3 length: 16 amino acids. Trimming left V 4 bases short and J 3 bases short, with 15 bases between. CDR3 residues: CASSLDPGHDTGELFF. The CDR3 bases are TGTGCCAGCAGCCTTGATCCGGGACACGACACCGGGGAGCTGTTTTTT.

The chain employs TRBV9 and TRBJ2-3, with a tentative D call TRBD2 (6 bases). Deletions cut 0 bases from V and 2 bases from J, with 10 bases between. CDR3 length: 15 amino acids. Looked up from germline, CDR1 is SGDLS and CDR2 is YYNGEE. CDR3 DNA: TGTGCCAGCAGCGTAGGGGCGGGACTCACAGATACGCAGTATTTT. Protein product: CASSVGAGLTDTQYF.

The CDR3 here is CASSRSGVGISTDTQYF. CDR3 nucleotide sequence: TGTGCCAGCAGCCGATCCGGGGTAGGAATTAGCACAGATACGCAGTATTTT. V and J are TRBV27 and TRBJ2-3; the D gene is possibly TRBD2 (5 bases). The CDR3 loop spans 17 amino acids. V lost 6 bases, J lost 0 bases, and 19 bases lay in between. CDR1 is MNHEY and CDR2 is SMNVEV in the germline V gene (reference sequence).

In regard to this clone: The same CDR3 is also encoded by other DNA sequences in this sample. V is TRBV27 and J is TRBJ2-3; 11 nucleotides line up with TRBD2. Trimming at V came to 6 bases and at J to 1 base, leaving 3 bases not matched to a gene. The V gene's germline CDR1 is MNHEY and CDR2 SMNVEV (reference sequence). The CDR3 consists of 15 residues. The DNA for the CDR3 is TGTGCCAGCAGCCTAGCGGGGGGACGCACAGATACGCAGTATTTT. Amino acid sequence: CASSLAGGRTDTQYF.

About this clone: An end of the junction does not agree with germline; a read error may underlie this. The CDR3 here is CASSFVGQGSFEQYF. The DNA for the CDR3 is TGTGCCAGCAGTTTTGTGGGACAGGGCTCCTTCGAGCAGTACTTC. The gene calls are TRBV27 and TRBJ2-7; 9 bases are shared with TRBD1. This CDR3 spans 15 amino acids. Germline values: CDR1 MNHEY, CDR2 SMNVEV (reference sequence).

The chain has TRBV6-5 and TRBJ1-1; a weak D match, TRBD1 (5 bases). Trimming cost V 11 bases and J 4 bases, with 11 bases left between them. The V gene's germline CDR1 is MNHEY and CDR2 SVGAGI. CDR3 length: 11 residues. The CDR3 nucleotides are TGTGCCGGCGGGGGGTTCACTGAAGCTTTCTTT. It codes for CAGGGFTEAFF.

The genes are TRBV5-1 and TRBJ2-2; TRBD1 matches 8 bases. The V gene end was trimmed by 0 bases and the J gene end by 1 base; junction bases not matched to a gene: 2. From germline, CDR1 is SGHRS and CDR2 YFSETQ. The CDR3 sequence is 16 residues long. The DNA of the CDR3 is TGCGCCAGCAGCTTGGTTGGACAGGGGAACACCGGGGAGCTGTTTTTT. Amino acids: CASSLVGQGNTGELFF.

The chain is built from TRBV28 and TRBJ1-5; D not certain. This CDR3 region has 14 residues. Trimming took 6 bases from V and 6 from J, leaving 15 bases between them. From germline, CDR1 is MDHEN and CDR2 SYDVKM. The CDR3 coding sequence is TGTGCCAGCAGAGGGTTGGGTAGCGGTCAGCCCCAGCATTTT. Protein: CASRGLGSGQPQHF.

V gene TRBV27 combines with J gene TRBJ2-3; TRBD2 agrees at 14 bases. The CDR3 spans 18 residues. V shed 4 bases and J 3 bases; nucleotides not matched to a gene: 9. CDR1 and CDR2 from the germline V gene are MNHEY and SMNVEV (reference sequence). The CDR3: CASSSPGGTSGRTDTQYF. Written as DNA, the CDR3 is TGTGCCAGCAGTTCCCCCGGGGGGACTAGCGGGAGAACAGATACGCAGTATTTT.

The gene calls are TRBV19 and TRBJ1-1; 7 bases fit TRBD1. Germline CDR1 and CDR2: LNHDA and SQIVND (reference sequence). This CDR3 has 15 residues. J lost 2 bases, V lost 7 bases, and 10 bases had no gene match. The CDR3 protein is CASNRGVNGNTEAFF. For the CDR3, the DNA is TGTGCCAGTAACAGGGGCGTAAACGGTAACACTGAAGCTTTCTTT.

V gene TRBV6-2 or TRBV6-3 combines with J gene TRBJ1-5; tentative D call: TRBD1 (6 bases). V lost 6 bases to trimming and J lost 9 bases, with 15 bases between them. Germline lookup yields CDR1 MNHEY and CDR2 SVGEGT. This CDR3 region has 13 residues. For the CDR3, the DNA is TGTGCCAGCAGCCGCGACAGGTCAGCGCCCCAGCATTTT. The encoded protein is CASSRDRSAPQHF.